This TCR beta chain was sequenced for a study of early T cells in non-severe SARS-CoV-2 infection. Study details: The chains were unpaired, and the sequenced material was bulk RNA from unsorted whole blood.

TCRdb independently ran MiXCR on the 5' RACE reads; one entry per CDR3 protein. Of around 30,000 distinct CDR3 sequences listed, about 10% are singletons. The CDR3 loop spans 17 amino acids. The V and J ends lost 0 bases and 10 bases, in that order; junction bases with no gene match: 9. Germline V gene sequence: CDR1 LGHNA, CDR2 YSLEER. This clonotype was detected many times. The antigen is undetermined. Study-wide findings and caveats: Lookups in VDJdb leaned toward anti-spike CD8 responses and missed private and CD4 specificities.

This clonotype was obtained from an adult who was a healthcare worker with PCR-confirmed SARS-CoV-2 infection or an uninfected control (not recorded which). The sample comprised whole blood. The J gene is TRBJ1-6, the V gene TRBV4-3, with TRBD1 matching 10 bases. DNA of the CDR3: TGCGCCAGCAGCCAAGAACTTCCCGGGACAGGGGTATCACCCCTCCACTTT. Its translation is CASSQELPGTGVSPLHF.